These T cell receptor beta chains were read from a single sample in a study of blood T cell repertoires in COVID-19. Sequenced by immunoSEQ multiplex PCR; TCRdb stores in-frame clones only, minus some. Among about 170,000 clones listed, about nine tenths were seen once. Material for sequencing was PBMCs or T cells enriched from blood (not recorded which). The source of these receptors is a woman younger than 30 who had recovered from COVID-19. The CDR3 runs from the conserved cysteine through the conserved F or W. D genes are given only for firm matches. Clone size is shown for a subset of rows, as once, few, many or a class of expanded clone.

j_call d_call clone_size v_call cdr3_nt cdr3_aa
TRBJ1-1 NA NA TRBV30 TGTGCCTGGAGTGTACTGGGCGCGGGGGTAGCTTTCTTT CAWSVLGAGVAFF
TRBJ1-2 NA NA TRBV30 TGTGCCTGGAGTGGAGGGAACGGCTACACCTTC CAWSGGNGYTF
TRBJ2-3 TRBD2 NA TRBV6-5 TGTGCCAGCAGTTACACCGGGACTAGAGTTTCCGATACGCAGTATTTT CASSYTGTRVSDTQYF
TRBJ1-2 NA few TRBV27 NA CASSSSVRANYGYTF
TRBJ1-3 NA NA TRBV29-1 TGCAGCGCCCGACAAGGAGGAGGATCTGGAAACACCATATATTTT CSARQGGGSGNTIYF
TRBJ2-7 TRBD1 few TRBV27 TGTGCCAGCAGTCCGGGACAGTCCTTTGAGCAGTACTTC CASSPGQSFEQYF
TRBJ2-1 TRBD2 NA TRBV28 TGTGCCAGCGGAGCGGGAGACAATGAGCAGTTCTTC CASGAGDNEQFF
TRBJ1-2 TRBD1 NA TRBV28 TGTGCCAGCGGTCGACAGGGGGCCTCCCCTAGTGGCTACACCTTC CASGRQGASPSGYTF
TRBJ2-5 NA NA TRBV5-4 TGTGCCAGCACTGAGAGGGGGATGGAGACCCAGTACTTC CASTERGMETQYF
TRBJ2-1 TRBD2 NA TRBV27 TGTGCCAGCAGTTCCCCCGGGGCGCGGCTAGCGGGAGGTGAGCAGTTCTTC CASSSPGARLAGGEQFF